This T cell receptor beta chain was obtained from a study of blood T cell repertoires in COVID-19. About the study: The United States, Italy and Spain were the sources of the acute and convalescent COVID-19 samples.

Original analysis: Researchers report that nucleated cell counts were estimated from reference gene primer amplification. The method was immunoSEQ multiplex PCR; TCRdb's version includes in-frame clones alone and lacks a portion of them. The V and J calls and the clone size are those of that table, but D and trimming were determined from the DNA. The repertoire has 75,000 to 100,000 clones, approximately 77% of them found once; the top ten carry about 10%. Germline loops: CDR1 WNHNN, CDR2 SYGVQD (reference sequence). CDR3 length equals 16 residues. Trimming took 2 bases from V and 6 from J, leaving 19 bases between them.

The chain employs TRBV10-1 and TRBJ1-2; D perhaps matches TRBD1 (6 bases). Material for sequencing was peripheral blood. The clonotype was recovered from a woman of 80 years or more with acute or convalescent COVID-19. The CDR3 here is CASSEDPNRAPHGYTF. CDR3 DNA sequence: TGCGCCAGCAGTGAGGACCCGAACAGGGCCCCCCATGGCTACACCTTC.